A single count supports the clone carrying this TCR beta chain. Its specificity is not known. CDR1 is MNHNY and CDR2 is SVGAGI in the germline V gene (reference sequence). The CDR3 extends over 15 amino acids. J was trimmed by 5 bases and V by 9 bases; bases with no gene match: 8. The data were taken from a study of cytomegalovirus exposure and HLA in healthy donors. Looking at the study overall: HLA-typed donors were the source of about 85 million unique TCRs, which an early data release held. Caucasian-associated ancestry cluster membership applied to around 76% of a few hundred genotyped donors.

General study results and limits: A missense variant in DCLRE1C was later tied to TCR beta V- and J-gene trimming.

The PCR had 60 Vbeta and 13 Jbeta primers. The protocol was immunoSEQ multiplex PCR, while the TCRdb copy is restricted to in-frame clones and leaves out a portion. The repertoire consists of approximately 260,000 clones, with nearly 95% occurring once and the leading ten covering 1.7%. The origin of this receptor is a girl aged 2 to 9 in good health and CMV-seronegative. The chain combines TRBV6-6 with TRBJ1-5; TRBD1 matches 12 bases. Material for sequencing was PBMCs. CDR3 sequence: CASNPGTGGDQPQHF. The CDR3 bases are TGTGCCAGTAATCCCGGGACAGGGGGCGATCAGCCCCAGCATTTT.